Shown below are 7 T cell receptor beta chains from a single sample sequenced in a study of blood T cell repertoires in COVID-19. Generated by immunoSEQ multiplex PCR, the TCRdb table keeps only in-frame clones and is missing some. The table lists about 160,000 clones, roughly 84% of them singletons, with about 8.6% in the top ten. The sample was PBMCs or T cells enriched from blood (not recorded which). The source of these receptors is a woman between 45 and 60 years old who had recovered from COVID-19.

The V call is TRBV6-5, the J call TRBJ1-1; D gene ambiguous. Germline CDR1 reads MNHEY; CDR2 reads SVGAGI. The CDR3 length is 13 residues. V was pared by 5 bases and J by 0 bases, with 7 bases between. The chain's CDR3 is CASSTSMNTEAFF. Written as DNA, the CDR3 is TGTGCCAGCAGTACTTCCATGAACACTGAAGCTTTCTTT.

V and J are TRBV19 and TRBJ2-7, with 9 bases matching TRBD1. The CDR3 loop spans 14 amino acids. Germline V lookup: CDR1 LNHDA, CDR2 SQIVND (reference sequence). Unmatched junction bases numbered 7, after V lost 7 bases and J lost 3 bases. CDR3 coding DNA: TGTGCCAGTAAAAGGACAGGGGCCAACTACGAGCAGTACTTC. This gives the protein CASKRTGANYEQYF.

This clone was found a few times. The chain is built from TRBV24-1 and TRBJ2-1; TRBD1 might be the D (5 bases). The CDR3 runs to 17 residues. Germline CDR1 is KGHDR and CDR2 is SFDVKD. The V end was cut by 5 bases, the J end by 0 bases, with 16 bases between. DNA for the CDR3: TGTGCCACCAGTGGGGCAGGCACCAGGGACTCCTACAATGAGCAGTTCTTC. Its translation is CATSGAGTRDSYNEQFF.

The chain links TRBV4-3 to TRBJ1-3; D is ambiguous. Trimming removed 1 base from V and 3 bases from J, with 16 bases in between. Germline loops: CDR1 LGHNA, CDR2 YSLEER. The CDR3 runs 17 residues. CDR3: CASSQGPAGMGGNTIYF. The CDR3 nucleotides are TGCGCCAGCAGCCAAGGACCCGCCGGGATGGGTGGAAACACCATATATTTT.

The chain couples TRBV11-3 to TRBJ1-2; TRBD1 matches at 10 bases. With 3 bases clipped from V and 3 bases from J, the junction kept 7 bases outside the gene matches. Per germline, CDR1 SGHNT and CDR2 YENEEA. This CDR3 is built from 16 residues. CDR3: CASSFPYGTGDYGYTF. The CDR3 DNA sequence: TGTGCCAGCAGCTTTCCCTATGGGACAGGGGACTATGGCTACACCTTC. Together with reference TRBV11-3 and TRBJ1-2, the CDR3 gives the full variable domain: EAGVVQSPRYKIIEKKQPVAFWCNPISGHNTLYWYLQNLGQGPELLIRYENEEAVDDSQLPKDRFSAERLKGVDSTLKIQPAELGDSAVYLCASSFPYGTGDYGYTFGSGTRLTVV.

V is TRBV5-4 and J is TRBJ2-7; 14 bases align to TRBD2. The V segment lost 1 base and the J segment 5 bases; nucleotides outside the gene matches: 2. This CDR3 is built from 15 residues. CDR1 is SGHNT and CDR2 is YYREEE in the germline V gene (reference sequence). The CDR3 sequence: CASSLRLAGGNEQYF. The CDR3 region has the DNA TGTGCCAGCAGCTTGCGACTAGCGGGAGGGAACGAGCAGTACTTC.

The chain has TRBV2 and TRBJ1-1, with 9 bases aligning to TRBD1. Germline CDR1 and CDR2: SNHLY and FYNNEI. This CDR3 spans 15 amino acids. V was clipped by 7 bases and J by 3 bases; unmatched bases: 9. The CDR3 DNA reads as TGTGCCAGCACGCCGGGACAGGGAAGGTACACTGAAGCTTTCTTT. It specifies CASTPGQGRYTEAFF.